The clone carrying this T cell receptor (beta chain) was observed a handful of times. Antigen specificity is unknown. Hyperthyroidism of Graves' type that showed no ophthalmopathy progression within 18 months was stable. Uncontrolled infection, other autoimmune disease, pregnancy or lactation led to exclusion. TCR beta CDR3 region amplification was performed from RNA transcripts. HTBI primers drove first-round RT-PCR of the TCR CDR3. Using its own MiXCR run on the multiplex PCR reads, TCRdb lists one record per CDR3 protein. The sample carries fewer than 900,000 distinct CDR3 sequences, about a sixth recorded once. The CDR3 has 16 amino acids. Germline V gene lookup returns CDR1 SGHRS and CDR2 YFSETQ. The J segment lost 0 bases and the V segment lost 4 bases, leaving 6 bases of the junction unmatched. This entry comes from a study of T cells in Graves' hyperthyroidism and ophthalmopathy. Study information: Peripheral blood draws took place at initial diagnosis, ahead of any treatment.

Study-level points and caveats: Model predictions of ophthalmopathy came a median approximately 6 months before onset.

Sequenced material: blood. The rearrangement uses TRBV5-1 and TRBJ2-1; TRBD2 agrees at 8 bases. The TCR originated in a man younger than 35 with Graves' hyperthyroidism. The CDR3 nucleotides are TGCGCCAGCAGCCGCTCGGGAGGGAGCTCCTACAATGAGCAGTTCTTC. Translated: CASSRSGGSSYNEQFF.